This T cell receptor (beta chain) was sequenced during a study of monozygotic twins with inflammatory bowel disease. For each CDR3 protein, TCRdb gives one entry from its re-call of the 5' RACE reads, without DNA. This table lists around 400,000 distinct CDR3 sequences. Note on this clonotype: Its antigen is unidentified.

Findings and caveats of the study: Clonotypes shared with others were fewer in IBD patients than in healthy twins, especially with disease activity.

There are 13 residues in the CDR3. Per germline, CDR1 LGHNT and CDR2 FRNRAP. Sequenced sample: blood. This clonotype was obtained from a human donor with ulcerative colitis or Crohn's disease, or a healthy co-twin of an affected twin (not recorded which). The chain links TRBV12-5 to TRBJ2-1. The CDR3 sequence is CASGLAYSDEQFF.